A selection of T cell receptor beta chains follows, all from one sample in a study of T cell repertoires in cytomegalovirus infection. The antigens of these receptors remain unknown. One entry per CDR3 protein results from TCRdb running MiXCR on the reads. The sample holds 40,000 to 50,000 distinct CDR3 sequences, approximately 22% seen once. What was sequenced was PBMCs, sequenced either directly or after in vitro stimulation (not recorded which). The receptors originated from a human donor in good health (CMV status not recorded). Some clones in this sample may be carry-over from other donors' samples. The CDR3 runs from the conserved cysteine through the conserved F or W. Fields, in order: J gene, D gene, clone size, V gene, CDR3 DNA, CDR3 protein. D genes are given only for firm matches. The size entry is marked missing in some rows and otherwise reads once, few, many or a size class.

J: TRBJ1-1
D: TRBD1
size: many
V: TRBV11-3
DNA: TGTGCCAGCGGACCCTCCAGGGGGACTGAAGCTTTCTTT
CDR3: CASGPSRGTEAFF

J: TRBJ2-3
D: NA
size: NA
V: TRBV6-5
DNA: TGTGCCAGCAGTTACGCTGCCGCGCAGTATTTT
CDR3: CASSYAAAQYF

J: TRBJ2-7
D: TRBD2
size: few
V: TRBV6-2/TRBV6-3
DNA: TGTGCCAGCAGTTACGGGATAGCGGGAGCCCAATCCTACGAGCAGTACTTC
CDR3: CASSYGIAGAQSYEQYF

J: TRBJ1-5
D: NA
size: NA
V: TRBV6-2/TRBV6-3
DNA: TGTGCCAGCTGCCAGCGGGATCAGCCCCAGCATTTT
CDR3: CASCQRDQPQHF

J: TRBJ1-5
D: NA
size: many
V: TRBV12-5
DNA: TGTGCTAGTGGTCAGGGGATAAATCAGCCCCAGCATTTT
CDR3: CASGQGINQPQHF

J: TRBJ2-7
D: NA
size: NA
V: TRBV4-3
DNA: TGCGCCAGCAGCCAAGGGGGAGCCCCCACCTACGAGCAGTACTTC
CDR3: CASSQGGAPTYEQYF

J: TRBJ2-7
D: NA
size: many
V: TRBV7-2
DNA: TGTGCCAGCAGCATTTCCTACGAGCAGTACTTC
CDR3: CASSISYEQYF

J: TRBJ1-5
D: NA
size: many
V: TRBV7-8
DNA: TGTGCCAGCAGCTCACAGGGCGGGAATCAGCCCCAGCATTTT
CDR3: CASSSQGGNQPQHF

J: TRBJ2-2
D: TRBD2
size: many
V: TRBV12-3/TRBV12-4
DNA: TGTGCCAGCAGTCTGAGACTAGCTTCGGCCGGGGAGCTGTTTTTT
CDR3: CASSLRLASAGELFF

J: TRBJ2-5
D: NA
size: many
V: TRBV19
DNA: TGTGCCAGTAGTCTCACCTTGGTAGCTGCATATGGGACCCAGTACTTC
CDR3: CASSLTLVAAYGTQYF

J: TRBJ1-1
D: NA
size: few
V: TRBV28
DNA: TGTGCCAGCAGCCCTGTATCGGGGGGCCACACTGAAGCTTTCTTT
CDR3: CASSPVSGGHTEAFF

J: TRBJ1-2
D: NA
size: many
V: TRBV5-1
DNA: TGCGCCAGCAGCCCTGTAGGGACCGTCAACTATGGCTACACCTTC
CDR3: CASSPVGTVNYGYTF

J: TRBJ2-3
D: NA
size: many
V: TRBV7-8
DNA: TGTGCCAGCGCCACGGACAGCAGCACAGATACGCAGTATTTT
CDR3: CASATDSSTDTQYF

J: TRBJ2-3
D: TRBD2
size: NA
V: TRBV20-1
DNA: TGCAGTGCCCCTCCCAGCGGGATGGCCTCAGATACGCAGTATTTT
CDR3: CSAPPSGMASDTQYF

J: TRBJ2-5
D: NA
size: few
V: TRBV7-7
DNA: TGTGCCAGCAGCTTTAGGAGGGGGATCGGAGAGACCCAGTACTTC
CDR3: CASSFRRGIGETQYF

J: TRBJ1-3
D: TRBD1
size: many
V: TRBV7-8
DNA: TGTGCCAGCAGCGGACAGACAGGGGGCAGAAACACCATATATTTT
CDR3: CASSGQTGGRNTIYF

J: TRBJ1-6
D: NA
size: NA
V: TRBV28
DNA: TGTGCCAGCAGTTTAGAGATCGGGTTAGATACTGATAATTCACCCCTCCACTTT
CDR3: CASSLEIGLDTDNSPLHF

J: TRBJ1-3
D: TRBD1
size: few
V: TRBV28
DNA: TGTGCCAGCAGTTTATGGGGACAGGGTCGATCGGGTTCTATAAACACCATATATTTT
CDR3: CASSLWGQGRSGSINTIYF

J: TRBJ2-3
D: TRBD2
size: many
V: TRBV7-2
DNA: TGTGCCAGCAACCTTAGGACTAGCGACACAGATACGCAGTATTTT
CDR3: CASNLRTSDTDTQYF

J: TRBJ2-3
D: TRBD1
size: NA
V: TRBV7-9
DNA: TGTGCCAGCAGCTGGGGACAGGGTCGAACAGATACGCAGTATTTT
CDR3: CASSWGQGRTDTQYF

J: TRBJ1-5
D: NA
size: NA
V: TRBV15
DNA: TGTGCCACCAGCCTGGGTCGGGGGACTAATCAGCCCCAGCATTTT
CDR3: CATSLGRGTNQPQHF